Listed here are 5 T cell receptor beta chains from one sample, sequenced in a study of control samples from healthy donors and cancer patients. Libraries were prepared by immunoSEQ multiplex PCR; TCRdb keeps only in-frame clonotypes and omits some of them. Of around 160,000 clones listed, approximately 93% were seen once; the top ten hold about 5.8%. Sample: blood. The receptor set was obtained from a man between 18 and 29 years old in good health.

The sample holds one count of this clone. V usage is TRBV30 and J usage is TRBJ1-2; D gene unclear. The V end was cut by 1 base, the J end by 2 bases, with 11 bases between. The CDR3 is 14 amino acids. CDR1 and CDR2 from the germline V gene are GTSNPN and SVGIG (reference sequence). For the CDR3, the DNA is TGTGCCTGGAGTGGAGGACTGGGGAACTATGGCTACACCTTC. Translated: CAWSGGLGNYGYTF.

The chain carries TRBV12-3 or TRBV12-4 and TRBJ2-7; D is unresolved. Trimming took off 6 bases at V and 3 bases at J, with 9 bases between the two ends. The CDR3 extends over 12 amino acids. The chain's CDR3 is CASSRTNYEQYF. CDR3 sequence (DNA): TGTGCCAGCAGCAGGACCAACTACGAGCAGTACTTC.

The chain carries TRBV4-3 and TRBJ2-3; D unresolved. In germline, CDR1 is LGHNA, CDR2 YSLEER. Trimming took 2 bases from V and 0 from J, leaving 15 bases between them. The CDR3 covers 17 residues. CDR3 DNA sequence: TGCGCCAGCAGCCAACTTTCGTATGGTTCTAGCACAGATACGCAGTATTTT. Protein: CASSQLSYGSSTDTQYF.

The V call is TRBV6-5, the J call TRBJ1-6; D call uncertain. The germline V and J ends were trimmed by 2 bases and 3 bases, with 8 bases remaining between them. Germline assignment: CDR1 MNHEY and CDR2 SVGAGI. The CDR3 loop spans 15 amino acids. The CDR3 is CASSYGQVYNSPLHF. The DNA for the CDR3 is TGTGCCAGCAGTTACGGGCAGGTCTATAATTCACCCCTCCACTTT.

This rearrangement joins TRBV28 to TRBJ1-2; D is perhaps TRBD1 (5 bases). The CDR3 is 12 residues long. V lost 7 bases and J lost 5, with 11 bases in between. Germline CDR1 and CDR2: MDHEN and SYDVKM. The CDR3, as DNA: TGTGCCAGCATAGGGGCGGTTTATGGCTACACCTTC. This gives the protein CASIGAVYGYTF.